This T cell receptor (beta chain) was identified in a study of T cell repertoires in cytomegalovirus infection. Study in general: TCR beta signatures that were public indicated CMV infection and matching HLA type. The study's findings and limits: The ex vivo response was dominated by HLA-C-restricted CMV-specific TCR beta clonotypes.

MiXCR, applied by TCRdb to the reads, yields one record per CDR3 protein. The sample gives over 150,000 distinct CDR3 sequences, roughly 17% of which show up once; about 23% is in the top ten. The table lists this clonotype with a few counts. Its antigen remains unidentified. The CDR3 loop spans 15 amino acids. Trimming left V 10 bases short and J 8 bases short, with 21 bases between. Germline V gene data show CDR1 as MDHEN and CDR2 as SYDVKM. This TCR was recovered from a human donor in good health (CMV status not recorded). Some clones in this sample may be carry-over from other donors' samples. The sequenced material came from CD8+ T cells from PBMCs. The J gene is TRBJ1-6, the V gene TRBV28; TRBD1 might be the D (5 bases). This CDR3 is CATKAGQGPYSPLHF. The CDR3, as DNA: TGTGCCACCAAAGCGGGCCAGGGCCCCTATTCACCCCTCCACTTT. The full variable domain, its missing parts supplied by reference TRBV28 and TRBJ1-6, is DVKVTQSSRYLVKRTGEKVFLECVQDMDHENMFWYRQDPGLGLRLIYFSYDVKMKEKGDIPEGYSVSREKKERFSLILESASTNQTSMYLCATKAGQGPYSPLHFGNGTRLTVT.